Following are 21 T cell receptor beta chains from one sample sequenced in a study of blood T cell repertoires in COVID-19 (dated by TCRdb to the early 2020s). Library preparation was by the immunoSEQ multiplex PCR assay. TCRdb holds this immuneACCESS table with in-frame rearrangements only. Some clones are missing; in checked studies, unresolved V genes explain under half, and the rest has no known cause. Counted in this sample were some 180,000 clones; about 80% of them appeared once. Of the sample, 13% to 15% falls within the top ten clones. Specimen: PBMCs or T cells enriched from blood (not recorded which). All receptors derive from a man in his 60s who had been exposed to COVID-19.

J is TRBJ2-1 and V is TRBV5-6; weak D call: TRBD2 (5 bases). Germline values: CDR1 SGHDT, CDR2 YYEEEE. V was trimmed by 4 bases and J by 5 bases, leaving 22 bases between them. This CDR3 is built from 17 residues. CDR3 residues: CASSPTRGAVLNNEQFF. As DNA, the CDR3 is TGTGCCAGCAGCCCTACCCGGGGAGCAGTCCTAAACAATGAGCAGTTCTTC.

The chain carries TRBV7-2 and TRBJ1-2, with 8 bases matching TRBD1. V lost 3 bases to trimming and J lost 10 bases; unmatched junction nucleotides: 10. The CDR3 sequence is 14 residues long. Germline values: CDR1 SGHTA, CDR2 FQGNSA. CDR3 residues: CASSFSSGQGTYTF. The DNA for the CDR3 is TGTGCCAGCAGCTTTAGTAGTGGACAGGGTACCTACACCTTC.

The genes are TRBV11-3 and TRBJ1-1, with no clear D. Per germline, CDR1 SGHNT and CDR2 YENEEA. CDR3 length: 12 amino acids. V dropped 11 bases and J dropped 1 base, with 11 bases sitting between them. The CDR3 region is CAAGGWNTEAFF. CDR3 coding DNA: TGTGCCGCAGGAGGCTGGAACACTGAAGCTTTCTTT.

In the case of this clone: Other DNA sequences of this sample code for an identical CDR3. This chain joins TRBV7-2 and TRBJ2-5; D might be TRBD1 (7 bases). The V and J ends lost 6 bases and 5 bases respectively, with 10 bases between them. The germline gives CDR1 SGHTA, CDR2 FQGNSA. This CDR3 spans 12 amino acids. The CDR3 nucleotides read TGTGCCAGCAGTCAGGGGGGCGAGACCCAGTACTTC. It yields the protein CASSQGGETQYF.

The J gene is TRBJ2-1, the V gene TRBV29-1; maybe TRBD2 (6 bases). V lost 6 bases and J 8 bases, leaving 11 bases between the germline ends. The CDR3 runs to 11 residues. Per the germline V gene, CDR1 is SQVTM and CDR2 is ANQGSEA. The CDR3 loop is CSVELAHEQFF. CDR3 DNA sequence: TGCAGCGTCGAACTAGCCCATGAGCAGTTCTTC.

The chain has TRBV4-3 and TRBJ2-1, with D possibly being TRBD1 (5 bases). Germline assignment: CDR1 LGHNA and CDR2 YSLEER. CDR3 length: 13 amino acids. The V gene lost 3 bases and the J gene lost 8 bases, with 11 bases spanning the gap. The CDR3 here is CASSQVIGDEQFF. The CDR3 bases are TGCGCCAGCAGCCAGGTAATAGGGGATGAGCAGTTCTTC.

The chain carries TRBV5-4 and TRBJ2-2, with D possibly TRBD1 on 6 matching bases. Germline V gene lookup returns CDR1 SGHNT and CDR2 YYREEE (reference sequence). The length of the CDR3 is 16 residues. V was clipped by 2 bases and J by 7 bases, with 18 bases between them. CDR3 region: CASSLGGGQSRGELFF. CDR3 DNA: TGTGCCAGCAGCTTAGGTGGTGGACAGTCCCGCGGGGAGCTGTTTTTT.

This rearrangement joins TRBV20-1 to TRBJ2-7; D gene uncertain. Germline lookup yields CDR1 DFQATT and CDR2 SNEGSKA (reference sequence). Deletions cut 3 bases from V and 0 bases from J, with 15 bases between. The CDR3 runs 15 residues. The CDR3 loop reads CSASGATGLSYEQYF. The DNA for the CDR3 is TGCAGTGCTAGTGGAGCGACCGGTCTCTCCTACGAGCAGTACTTC.

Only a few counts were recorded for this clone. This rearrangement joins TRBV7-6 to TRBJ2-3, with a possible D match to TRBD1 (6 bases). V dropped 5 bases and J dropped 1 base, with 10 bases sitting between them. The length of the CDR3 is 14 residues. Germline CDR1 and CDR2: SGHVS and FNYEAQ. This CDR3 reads CASSIGQRTDTQYF. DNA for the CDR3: TGTGCCAGCAGCATAGGACAGCGCACAGATACGCAGTATTTT.

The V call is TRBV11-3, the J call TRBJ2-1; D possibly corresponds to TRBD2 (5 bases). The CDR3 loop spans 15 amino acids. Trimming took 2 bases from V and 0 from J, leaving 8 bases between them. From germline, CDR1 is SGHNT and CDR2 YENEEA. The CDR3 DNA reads TGTGCCAGCAGCTTAACAGCGGACTCCTACAATGAGCAGTTCTTC. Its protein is CASSLTADSYNEQFF.

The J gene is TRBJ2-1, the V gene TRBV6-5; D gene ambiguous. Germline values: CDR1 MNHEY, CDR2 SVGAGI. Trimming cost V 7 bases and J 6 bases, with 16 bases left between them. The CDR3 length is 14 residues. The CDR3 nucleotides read TGTGCCAGCATGAGAGAACCGAGTAGCAATGAGCAGTTCTTC. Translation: CASMREPSSNEQFF.

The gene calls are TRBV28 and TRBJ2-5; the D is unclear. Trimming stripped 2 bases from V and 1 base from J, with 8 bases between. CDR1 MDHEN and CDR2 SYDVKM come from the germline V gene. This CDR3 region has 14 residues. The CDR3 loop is CASSLRRPQETQYF. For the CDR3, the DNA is TGTGCCAGCAGTTTACGGCGGCCCCAAGAGACCCAGTACTTC.

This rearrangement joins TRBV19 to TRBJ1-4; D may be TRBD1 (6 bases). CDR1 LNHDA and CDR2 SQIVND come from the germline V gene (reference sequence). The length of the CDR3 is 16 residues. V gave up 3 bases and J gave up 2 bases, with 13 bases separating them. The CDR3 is CASSIRGSSTNEKLFF. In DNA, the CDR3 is TGTGCCAGTAGTATCAGGGGATCGTCCACTAATGAAAAACTGTTTTTT.

Here the CDR3 DNA reads TGTGCCAGCAGTTATATCAGGGACTATGGCTACACCTTC. Its protein is CASSYIRDYGYTF. The chain recombines TRBV6-5 with TRBJ1-2; TRBD1 might be the D (5 bases). The CDR3 is 13 residues long. The germline V gene encodes CDR1 MNHEY and CDR2 SVGAGI. Trimming pared 3 bases from V and 3 bases from J, leaving 8 bases between.

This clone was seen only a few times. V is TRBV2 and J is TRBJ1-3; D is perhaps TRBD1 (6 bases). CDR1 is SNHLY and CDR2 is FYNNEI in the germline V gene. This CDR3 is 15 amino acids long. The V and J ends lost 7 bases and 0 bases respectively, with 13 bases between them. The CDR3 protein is CASKARDNSGNTIYF. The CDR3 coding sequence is TGTGCCAGCAAGGCAAGGGACAACTCTGGAAACACCATATATTTT.

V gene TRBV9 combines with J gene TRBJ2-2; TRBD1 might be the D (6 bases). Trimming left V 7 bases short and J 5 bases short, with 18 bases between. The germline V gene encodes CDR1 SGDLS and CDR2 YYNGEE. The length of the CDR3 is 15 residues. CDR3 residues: CASGPGVGPTGELFF. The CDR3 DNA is TGTGCCAGCGGGCCAGGGGTAGGGCCAACCGGGGAGCTGTTTTTT.

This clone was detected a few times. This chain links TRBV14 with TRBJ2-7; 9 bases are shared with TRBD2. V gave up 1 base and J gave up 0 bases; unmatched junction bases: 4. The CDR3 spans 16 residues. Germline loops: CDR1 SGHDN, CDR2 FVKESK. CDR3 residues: CASSQGISGSSYEQYF. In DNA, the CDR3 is TGTGCCAGCAGCCAAGGGATTAGCGGGAGCTCCTACGAGCAGTACTTC.

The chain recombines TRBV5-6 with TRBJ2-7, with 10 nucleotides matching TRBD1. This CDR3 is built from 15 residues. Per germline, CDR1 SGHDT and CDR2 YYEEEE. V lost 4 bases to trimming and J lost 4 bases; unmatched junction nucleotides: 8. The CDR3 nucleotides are TGTGCCAGCAGCCTTACGGGACAGGGGATGTACGAGCAGTACTTC. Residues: CASSLTGQGMYEQYF.

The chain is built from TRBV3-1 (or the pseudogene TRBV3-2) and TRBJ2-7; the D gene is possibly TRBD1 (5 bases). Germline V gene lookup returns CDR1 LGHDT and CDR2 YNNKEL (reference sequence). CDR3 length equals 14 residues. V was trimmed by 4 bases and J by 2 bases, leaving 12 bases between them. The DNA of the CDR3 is TGTGCCAGCAGCCTGGGGCAATCCGCCTACGAGCAGTACTTC. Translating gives CASSLGQSAYEQYF.

DNA for the CDR3: TGTGCCAGCAGCGGACAGGGGTTCGACGAGCAGTACTTC. This translates into CASSGQGFDEQYF. The chain employs TRBV2 and TRBJ2-7; 9 nucleotides line up with TRBD1. Germline CDR1 SNHLY, CDR2 FYNNEI. V shed 6 bases, J shed 5 bases, and the junction held 5 bases outside the gene matches. CDR3 length equals 13 residues. The variable domain in full, completed from reference TRBV2 and TRBJ2-7, reads EPEVTQTPSHQVTQMGQEVILRCVPISNHLYFYWYRQILGQKVEFLVSFYNNEISEKSEIFDDQFSVERPDGSNFTLKIRSTKLEDSAMYFCASSGQGFDEQYFGPGTRLTVT.

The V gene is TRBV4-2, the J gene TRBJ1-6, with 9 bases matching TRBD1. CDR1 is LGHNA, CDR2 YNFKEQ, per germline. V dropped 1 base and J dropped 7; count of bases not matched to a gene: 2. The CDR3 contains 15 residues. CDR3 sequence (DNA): TGTGCCAGCAGCCAAGGGGACAGGGAGAATTCACCCCTCCACTTT. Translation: CASSQGDRENSPLHF.